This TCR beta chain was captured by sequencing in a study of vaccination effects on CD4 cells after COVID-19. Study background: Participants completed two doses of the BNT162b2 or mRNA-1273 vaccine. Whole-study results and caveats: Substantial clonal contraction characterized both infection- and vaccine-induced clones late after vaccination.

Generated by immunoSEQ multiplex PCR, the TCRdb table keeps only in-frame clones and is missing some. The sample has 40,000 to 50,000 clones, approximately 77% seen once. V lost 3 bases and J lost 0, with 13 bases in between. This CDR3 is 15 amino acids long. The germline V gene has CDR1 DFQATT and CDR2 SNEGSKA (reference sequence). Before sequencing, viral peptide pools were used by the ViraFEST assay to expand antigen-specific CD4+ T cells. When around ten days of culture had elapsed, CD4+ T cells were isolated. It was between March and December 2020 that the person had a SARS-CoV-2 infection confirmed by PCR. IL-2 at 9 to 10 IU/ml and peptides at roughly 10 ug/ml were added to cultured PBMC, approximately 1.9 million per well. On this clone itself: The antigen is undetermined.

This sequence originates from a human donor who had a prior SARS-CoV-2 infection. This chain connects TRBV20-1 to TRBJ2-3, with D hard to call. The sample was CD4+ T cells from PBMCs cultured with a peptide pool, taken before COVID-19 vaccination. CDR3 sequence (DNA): TGCAGTGCTAGTTCATTCCGTGTTAGCACAGATACGCAGTATTTT. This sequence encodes CSASSFRVSTDTQYF.